What follows are 18 T cell receptor beta chains derived from one specimen sequenced in a study of T cells in Graves' hyperthyroidism and ophthalmopathy (dated by TCRdb to the late 2010s). Preparation of the library involved multiplex PCR. For sequencing, an Illumina HiSeq 2000 was employed. The TCR beta CDR3 regions were amplified from RNA transcripts. The first round of RT-PCR for the TCR CDR3 was performed with the HTBI primer set and the Qiagen OneStep RT-PCR kit. The public reads were reprocessed in TCRdb via fastp at Q25 and MiXCR, keeping in-frame beta chains. Every CDR3 protein is listed once, alongside the most common genes and DNA of its rows. Here the sample has more than 650,000 distinct CDR3 sequences; approximately 15% occur a single time. Around 9.6% of the sample lies in the top ten. The source material was blood. The receptors shown here come from a woman younger than 35 with Graves' hyperthyroidism.

This clonotype was detected ten times or more. This sequence joins TRBV20-1 and TRBJ2-7; 9 nucleotides line up with TRBD2. Trimming cost V 6 bases and J 4 bases; bases outside gene matches: 7. The CDR3 covers 13 residues. In germline, CDR1 is DFQATT, CDR2 SNEGSKA (reference sequence). CDR3 bases: TGCAGTGCGGTTAGCGGGAGTAGGTACGAGCAGTACTTC. This translates into CSAVSGSRYEQYF.

The V call is TRBV7-2, the J call TRBJ2-6, with a weak D call TRBD1 (5 bases). The CDR3 is 14 amino acids. V shed 2 bases and J shed 11 bases, with 13 bases lying between them. Germline V lookup: CDR1 SGHTA, CDR2 FQGNSA. The CDR3 protein is CASSLQTGPDVLTF. CDR3 bases: TGTGCCAGCAGCTTACAAACAGGTCCGGACGTCCTGACTTTC.

The J gene is TRBJ1-2, the V gene TRBV18; D uncertain. Trimming removed 2 bases from V and 4 bases from J, with 11 bases in between. Germline loops: CDR1 KGHSH, CDR2 LQKENI. This CDR3 has 14 residues. The CDR3 DNA reads TGTGCCAGCTCACCAGTGGACCAGGTCTATGGCTACACCTTC. Encoded protein: CASSPVDQVYGYTF.

This clonotype was recorded at least ten times. The chain recombines TRBV20-1 with TRBJ2-7; 9 nucleotides match TRBD2. The CDR3 has 13 amino acids. Germline trimming cut 6 bases from V and 7 bases from J; bases unmatched to any gene: 10. Germline V gene lookup returns CDR1 DFQATT and CDR2 SNEGSKA (reference sequence). CDR3 sequence (DNA): TGCAGTGCAATAACGGTTCTAGCGGGAGAGCAGTACTTC. It is translated as CSAITVLAGEQYF.

This clonotype was seen at least ten times. The CDR3 loop is CASSPKAGYTDTQYF. CDR3 nucleotide sequence: TGTGCCAGCTCCCCCAAAGCGGGCTACACAGATACGCAGTATTTT. The rearrangement links TRBV18 to TRBJ2-3; D possibly corresponds to TRBD2 (6 bases). The CDR3 runs 15 residues. CDR1 is KGHSH, CDR2 LQKENI, per germline. Trimming removed 6 bases from V and 2 bases from J, with 15 bases in between.

The V gene is TRBV12-3 or TRBV12-4, the J gene TRBJ1-1; 7 bases agree with TRBD1. CDR3 length: 14 residues. The V and J ends lost 7 bases and 4 bases, in that order; junction bases with no gene match: 9. Written as DNA, the CDR3 is TGTGCCAGCAACCTAGCAGGGGGAGGCACTGAAGCTTTCTTT. Amino acids: CASNLAGGGTEAFF.

The chain carries TRBV20-1 and TRBJ2-3, with 9 bases lining up with TRBD2. With V trimmed by 1 base and J by 3 bases, 5 bases remained unmatched. Germline V CDR1 and CDR2: DFQATT, SNEGSKA (reference sequence). The CDR3 contains 15 residues. Here the CDR3 DNA reads TGCAGTGCTAGAGGGGGGCTAGCGGGAACAGATACGCAGTATTTT. Protein: CSARGGLAGTDTQYF.

This clonotype occurred a few times. The rearrangement links TRBV4-2 to TRBJ2-1, with 7 positions matching TRBD2. Germline CDR1 is LGHNA and CDR2 is YNFKEQ. V trimming: 3 bases; J trimming: 2 bases; junction bases outside the gene matches: 19. The CDR3 is 20 amino acids. CDR3 coding DNA: TGTGCCAGCAGCCAGAGAAAGGCCCAATTCGCGGGAGAGGCCTACAATGAGCAGTTCTTC. Translated, it gives CASSQRKAQFAGEAYNEQFF.

This clonotype was picked up many times. This sequence joins TRBV6-5 and TRBJ2-7, with a weak D call TRBD1 (5 bases). This CDR3 comprises 16 residues. V gave up 0 bases and J gave up 2 bases, with 14 bases separating them. CDR1 and CDR2 from the germline V gene are MNHEY and SVGAGI. CDR3 DNA sequence: TGTGCCAGCAGTTACTCGTTAGGGGCCGGTACCTACGAGCAGTACTTC. Protein product: CASSYSLGAGTYEQYF.

This clonotype has at least ten counts. The rearrangement links TRBV6-1 to TRBJ2-2; the D gene is possibly TRBD2 (6 bases). Germline CDR1 reads MNHNS; CDR2 reads SASEGT. CDR3 size: 15 residues. V dropped 6 bases and J dropped 4 bases, with 15 bases sitting between them. The CDR3 loop is CASRNRLEGTGELFF. For the CDR3, the DNA is TGTGCCAGCAGGAACAGACTAGAGGGCACCGGGGAGCTGTTTTTT.

The V and J genes are TRBV29-1 and TRBJ1-1; D is ambiguous. In germline, CDR1 is SQVTM, CDR2 ANQGSEA. Trimming took off 5 bases at V and 1 base at J, with 14 bases between the two ends. This CDR3 comprises 14 residues. The CDR3 sequence is CSVKLQKPNTEAFF. The CDR3 DNA follows: TGCAGCGTTAAGCTGCAGAAACCGAACACTGAAGCTTTCTTT.

This clonotype was observed many times. This rearrangement joins TRBV10-1 to TRBJ2-1; the D gene is possibly TRBD1 (8 bases). CDR1 WNHNN and CDR2 SYGVQD come from the germline V gene (reference sequence). This CDR3 comprises 22 residues. The V gene lost 10 bases and the J gene lost 1 base, with 38 bases spanning the gap. CDR3 sequence: CAIRGSPNRGRAFFTSYNEQFF. For the CDR3, the DNA is TGCGCCATCCGAGGGAGCCCGAACAGGGGGAGGGCCTTTTTCACGTCCTACAATGAGCAGTTCTTC.

The rearrangement uses TRBV6-1 and TRBJ1-1; perhaps TRBD1 as D (6 bases). Trimming took 4 bases from V and 10 from J, leaving 10 bases between them. The CDR3 extends over 11 amino acids. CDR1 MNHNS and CDR2 SASEGT come from the germline V gene. CDR3 region: CASSVGGGAFF. DNA of the CDR3: TGTGCCAGCAGTGTAGGGGGGGGAGCTTTCTTT.

About this clonotype itself: At one boundary the junction diverges from the germline segment, which might be a read error. The J gene is TRBJ2-1, the V gene TRBV20-1; the match to TRBD2 covers 8 bases. This CDR3 is built from 15 residues. CDR1 and CDR2 from the germline V gene are DFQATT and SNEGSKA (reference sequence). The CDR3 DNA reads as TGCAGTGCTAGAACCACTAGCGGCTCCTACAATGGGCAGTTCTTC. The encoded protein is CSARTTSGSYNGQFF.

To note about this clonotype: It may be a read error: a sequence one base away is much more abundant. The CDR3 loop is CASSYGQGYQPQHF. CDR3 coding DNA: TGTGCCAGCAGTTACGGGCAGGGGTATCAGCCCCAGCATTTT. The chain couples TRBV6-9 to TRBJ1-5; D may be TRBD1 (6 bases). The germline V gene encodes CDR1 MNHGY and CDR2 SVAAGI. The V end was cut by 3 bases, the J end by 5 bases, with 11 bases between. CDR3 length equals 14 residues.

A few counts support this clonotype. J is TRBJ2-2 and V is TRBV20-1; weak D call: TRBD1 (5 bases). This CDR3 comprises 17 residues. Looked up from germline, CDR1 is DFQATT and CDR2 is SNEGSKA (reference sequence). V gave up 3 bases and J gave up 3 bases, with 20 bases separating them. The CDR3 region is CSARKGWGRWDTGELFF. The CDR3 DNA is TGCAGTGCTAGGAAGGGGTGGGGAAGGTGGGACACCGGGGAGCTGTTTTTT.

This clonotype was detected many times. The gene calls are TRBV20-1 and TRBJ1-5; D unclear. Per the germline V gene, CDR1 is DFQATT and CDR2 is SNEGSKA (reference sequence). V was trimmed by 3 bases and J by 3 bases, leaving 6 bases between them. This CDR3 region has 12 residues. CDR3 DNA sequence: TGCAGTGCTAGGAGTAACAATCAGCCCCAGCATTTT. It translates to CSARSNNQPQHF.

In its sample, this clonotype was seen a few times. V gene TRBV6-1 combines with J gene TRBJ1-1; 7 nucleotides match TRBD1. The CDR3 is 12 residues long. The germline V gene has CDR1 MNHNS and CDR2 SASEGT. Germline trimming cut 5 bases from V and 8 bases from J; bases unmatched to any gene: 5. The CDR3, as DNA: TGTGCCAGCAGTAACCGGGACAGAGAAGCTTTCTTT. Its protein product is CASSNRDREAFF.